This TCR beta chain was recorded in a study of T-cell reconstitution after alpha-beta-depleted transplantation in children. The authors prepared the TCRbeta library with unique molecular identifiers. TCRdb redid the calling of the PCR reads with MiXCR, one entry per CDR3 protein. In the table there are about 500,000 distinct CDR3 sequences, around a third of which are singletons. Deletions cut 4 bases from V and 0 bases from J, with 12 bases between. The CDR3 extends over 16 amino acids. This clonotype was detected a few times. This receptor was identified in a human donor who donated a stem cell graft to a child with aplastic anemia. The chain recombines TRBV12-3 or TRBV12-4 with TRBJ1-4, with D possibly being TRBD1 (5 bases). The material was PBMCs from the stem cell graft donor, obtained from the stem cell graft. CDR3 in amino acids: CASSSLTGATNEKLFF. Written as DNA, the CDR3 is TGTGCCAGCAGTTCTCTCACGGGGGCAACTAATGAAAAACTGTTTTTT.